These 3 T cell receptor gamma chains were sequenced from one sample in a study of Vγ9Vδ2 T cells in congenital toxoplasmosis. A single-tube template-switch cDNA reaction was primed with TRGC- and TRDC-specific primers. The TRGC primer was designed to bind both TRGC1 and TRGC2 constant genes. TCRdb applied CATT to the reads for clone calling. The profile covers around 290 gamma-chain clones, with 7.4% appearing a single time and over 35% taken by the ten largest. Sequencing input: gamma-delta T cells from blood. The receptors were sampled from a child under 10 years old born to a mother with Toxoplasma gondii infection during pregnancy, either congenitally infected or uninfected (not recorded which).

This clone counts as medium-sized. This chain uses TRGV9 with TRGJ1 or TRGJ2. This CDR3 region has 13 residues. The V segment lost 0 bases and the J segment 1 base; nucleotides outside the gene matches: 0. Germline V gene lookup returns CDR1 GITISATS and CDR2 ISYDGTV (reference sequence). The CDR3 here is CALWEVNYYKKLF. CDR3 in DNA: TGTGCCTTGTGGGAGGTGAATTATTATAAGAAACTCTTT.

J is TRGJ1 or TRGJ2 and V is TRGV4. The CDR3 is 12 amino acids. The V segment lost 8 bases and the J segment 5 bases; nucleotides outside the gene matches: 9. Germline-derived CDR1 and CDR2 are EGSTGY and YDSYTSSV. The CDR3 loop reads CATLWFNYKKLF. In DNA form, the CDR3 reads TGTGCCACCTTGTGGTTTAATTATAAGAAACTCTTT.

This clone was seen a few times. The translation of this DNA and the TCRdb protein of a much larger clone differ at residue 9, probably owing to a read error; the protein shown here is translated from the DNA. The chain couples TRGV9 to TRGJP. This CDR3 is built from 16 residues. Germline V lookup: CDR1 GITISATS, CDR2 ISYDGTV (reference sequence). In nucleotides, the CDR3 is TGTGCCTTGTGGGAGGTGCAAGAGTTTGGCAAAAAAATCAAGGTATTT. Encoded protein: CALWEVQEFGKKIKVF.